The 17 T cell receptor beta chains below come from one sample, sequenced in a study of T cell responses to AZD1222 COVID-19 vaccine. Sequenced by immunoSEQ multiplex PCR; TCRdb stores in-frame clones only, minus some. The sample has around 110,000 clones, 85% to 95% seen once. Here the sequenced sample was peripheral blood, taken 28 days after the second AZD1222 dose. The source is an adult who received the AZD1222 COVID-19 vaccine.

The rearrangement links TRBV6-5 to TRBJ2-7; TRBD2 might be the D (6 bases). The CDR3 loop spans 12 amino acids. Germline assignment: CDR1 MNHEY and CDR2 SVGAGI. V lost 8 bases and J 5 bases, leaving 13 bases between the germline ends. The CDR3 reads CASRSGGDEQYF. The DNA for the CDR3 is TGTGCCAGCCGGTCGGGCGGGGACGAGCAGTACTTC.

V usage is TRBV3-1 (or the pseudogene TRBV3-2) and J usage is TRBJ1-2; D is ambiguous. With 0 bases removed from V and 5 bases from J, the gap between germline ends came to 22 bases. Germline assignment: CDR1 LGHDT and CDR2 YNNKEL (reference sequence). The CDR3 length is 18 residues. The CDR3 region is CASSQEIVRERRYYGYTF. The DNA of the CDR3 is TGTGCCAGCAGCCAAGAGATTGTGCGGGAACGGCGTTATTATGGCTACACCTTC.

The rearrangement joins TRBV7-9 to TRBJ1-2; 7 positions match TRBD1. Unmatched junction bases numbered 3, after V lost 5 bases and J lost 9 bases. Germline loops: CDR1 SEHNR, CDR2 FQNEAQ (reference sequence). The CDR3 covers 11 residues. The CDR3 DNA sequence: TGTGCCAGCAGCGACAGGGTACGCTACACCTTC. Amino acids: CASSDRVRYTF.

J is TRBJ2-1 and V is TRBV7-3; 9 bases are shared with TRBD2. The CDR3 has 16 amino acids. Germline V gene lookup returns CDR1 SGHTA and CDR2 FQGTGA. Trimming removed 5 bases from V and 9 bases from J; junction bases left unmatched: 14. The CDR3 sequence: CASSLLAGEVSSEQFF. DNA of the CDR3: TGTGCCAGCAGCCTATTAGCGGGAGAGGTTTCTAGTGAGCAGTTCTTC. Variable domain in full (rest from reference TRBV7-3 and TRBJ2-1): GAGVSQTPSNKVTEKGKYVELRCDPISGHTALYWYRQSLGQGPEFLIYFQGTGAADDSGLPNDRFFAVRPEGSVSTLKIQRTERGDSAVYLCASSLLAGEVSSEQFFGPGTRLTVL.

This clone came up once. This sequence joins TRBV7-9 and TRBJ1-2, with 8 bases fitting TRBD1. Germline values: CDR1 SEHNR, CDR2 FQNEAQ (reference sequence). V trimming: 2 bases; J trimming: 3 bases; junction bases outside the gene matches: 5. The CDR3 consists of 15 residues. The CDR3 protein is CASSLPDRVYYGYTF. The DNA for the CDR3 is TGTGCCAGCAGCTTACCGGACAGGGTATACTATGGCTACACCTTC.

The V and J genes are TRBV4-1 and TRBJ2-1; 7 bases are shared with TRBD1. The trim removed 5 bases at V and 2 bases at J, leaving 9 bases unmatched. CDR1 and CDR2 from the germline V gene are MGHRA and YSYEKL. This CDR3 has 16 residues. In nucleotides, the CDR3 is TGCGCCAGCAGCGGGCCCCCGGGACAGACCTACAATGAGCAGTTCTTC. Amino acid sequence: CASSGPPGQTYNEQFF.

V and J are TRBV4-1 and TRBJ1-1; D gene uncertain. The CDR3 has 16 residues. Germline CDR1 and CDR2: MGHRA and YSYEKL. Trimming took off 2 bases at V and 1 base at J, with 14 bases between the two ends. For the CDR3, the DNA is TGCGCCAGCAGCCAACCAGCCCGAACAGCGAACACTGAAGCTTTCTTT. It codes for CASSQPARTANTEAFF.

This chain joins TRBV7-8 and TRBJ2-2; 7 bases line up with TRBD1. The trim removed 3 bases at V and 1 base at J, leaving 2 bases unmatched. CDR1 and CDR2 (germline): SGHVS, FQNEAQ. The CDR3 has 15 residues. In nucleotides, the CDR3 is TGTGCCAGCAGCTTTCGACAGGGGAACACCGGGGAGCTGTTTTTT. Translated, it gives CASSFRQGNTGELFF.

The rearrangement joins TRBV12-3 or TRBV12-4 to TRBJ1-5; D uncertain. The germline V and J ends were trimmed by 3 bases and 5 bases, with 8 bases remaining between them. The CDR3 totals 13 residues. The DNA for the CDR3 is TGTGCCAGCAGTTTTGCCCACGATCAGCCCCAGCATTTT. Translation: CASSFAHDQPQHF.

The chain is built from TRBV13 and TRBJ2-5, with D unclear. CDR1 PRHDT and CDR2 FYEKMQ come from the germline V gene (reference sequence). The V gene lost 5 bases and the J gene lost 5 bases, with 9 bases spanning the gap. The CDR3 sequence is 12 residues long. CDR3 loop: CASSLSEETQYF. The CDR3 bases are TGTGCCAGCAGCCTCAGTGAGGAGACCCAGTACTTC.

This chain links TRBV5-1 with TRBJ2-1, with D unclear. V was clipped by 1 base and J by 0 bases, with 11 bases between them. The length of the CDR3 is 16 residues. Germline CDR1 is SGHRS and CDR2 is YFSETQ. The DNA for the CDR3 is TGCGCCAGCAGCTTGTATGTCGAGAGCTCCTACAATGAGCAGTTCTTC. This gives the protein CASSLYVESSYNEQFF.

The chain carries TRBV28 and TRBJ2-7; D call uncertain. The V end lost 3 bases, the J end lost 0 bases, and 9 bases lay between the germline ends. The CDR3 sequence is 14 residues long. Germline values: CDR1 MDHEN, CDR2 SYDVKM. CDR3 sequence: CASSLVGSSYEQYF. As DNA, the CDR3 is TGTGCCAGCAGTTTGGTAGGCTCCTCCTACGAGCAGTACTTC. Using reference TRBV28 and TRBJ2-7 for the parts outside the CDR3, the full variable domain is DVKVTQSSRYLVKRTGEKVFLECVQDMDHENMFWYRQDPGLGLRLIYFSYDVKMKEKGDIPEGYSVSREKKERFSLILESASTNQTSMYLCASSLVGSSYEQYFGPGTRLTVT.

This CDR3 reads CASSHGWSTNEKLFF. The CDR3 DNA reads TGTGCCAGCAGCCATGGGTGGTCAACTAATGAAAAACTGTTTTTT. The rearrangement links TRBV3-1 (or the pseudogene TRBV3-2) to TRBJ1-4; D is unresolved. With 3 bases removed from V and 0 bases from J, the gap between germline ends came to 8 bases. The germline V gene has CDR1 LGHDT and CDR2 YNNKEL (reference sequence). The CDR3 has 15 residues.

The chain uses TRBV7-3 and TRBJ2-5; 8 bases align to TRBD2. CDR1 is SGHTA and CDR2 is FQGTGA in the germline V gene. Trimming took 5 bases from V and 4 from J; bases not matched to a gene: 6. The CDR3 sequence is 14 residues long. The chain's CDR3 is CASSHSGNGETQYF. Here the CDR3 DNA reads TGTGCCAGCAGCCATAGCGGGAACGGAGAGACCCAGTACTTC. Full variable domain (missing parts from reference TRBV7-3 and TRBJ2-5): GAGVSQTPSNKVTEKGKYVELRCDPISGHTALYWYRQSLGQGPEFLIYFQGTGAADDSGLPNDRFFAVRPEGSVSTLKIQRTERGDSAVYLCASSHSGNGETQYFGPGTRLLVL.

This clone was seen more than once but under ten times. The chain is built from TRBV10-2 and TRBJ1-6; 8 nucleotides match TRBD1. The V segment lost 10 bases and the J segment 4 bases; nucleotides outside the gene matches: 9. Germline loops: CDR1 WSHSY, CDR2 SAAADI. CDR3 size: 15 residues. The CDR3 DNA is TGCGCCACCCGCACAGGGGGGCAATATAATTCACCCCTCCACTTT. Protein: CATRTGGQYNSPLHF.

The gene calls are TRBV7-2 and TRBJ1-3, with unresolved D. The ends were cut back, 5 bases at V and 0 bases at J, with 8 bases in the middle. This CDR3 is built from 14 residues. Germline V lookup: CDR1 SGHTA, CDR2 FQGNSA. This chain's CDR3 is CASSPSSSGNTIYF. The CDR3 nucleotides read TGTGCCAGCAGCCCCTCAAGCTCTGGAAACACCATATATTTT. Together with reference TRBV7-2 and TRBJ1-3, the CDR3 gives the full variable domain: GAGVSQSPSNKVTEKGKDVELRCDPISGHTALYWYRQSLGQGLEFLIYFQGNSAPDKSGLPSDRFSAERTGGSVSTLTIQRTQQEDSAVYLCASSPSSSGNTIYFGEGSWLTVV.

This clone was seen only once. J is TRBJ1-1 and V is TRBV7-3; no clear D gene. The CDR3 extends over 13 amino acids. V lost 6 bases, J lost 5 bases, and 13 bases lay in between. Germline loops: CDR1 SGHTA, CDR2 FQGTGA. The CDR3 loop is CASSHGVGTEAFF. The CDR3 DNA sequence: TGTGCCAGCAGTCACGGAGTGGGGACTGAAGCTTTCTTT.